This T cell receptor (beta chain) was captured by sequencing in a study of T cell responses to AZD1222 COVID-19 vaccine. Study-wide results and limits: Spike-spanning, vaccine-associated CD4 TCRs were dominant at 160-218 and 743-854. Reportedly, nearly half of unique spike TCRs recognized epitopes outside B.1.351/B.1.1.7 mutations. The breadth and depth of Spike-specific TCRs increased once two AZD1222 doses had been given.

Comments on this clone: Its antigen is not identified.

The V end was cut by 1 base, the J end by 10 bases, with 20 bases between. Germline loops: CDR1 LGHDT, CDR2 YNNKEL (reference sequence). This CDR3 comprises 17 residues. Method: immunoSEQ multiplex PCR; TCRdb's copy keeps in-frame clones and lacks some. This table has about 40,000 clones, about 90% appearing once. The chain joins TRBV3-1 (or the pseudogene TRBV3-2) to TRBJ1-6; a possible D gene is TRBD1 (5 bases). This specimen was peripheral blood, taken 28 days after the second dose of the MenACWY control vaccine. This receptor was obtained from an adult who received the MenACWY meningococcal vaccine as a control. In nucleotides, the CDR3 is TGTGCCAGCAGCCAAGGGGCAGGGAGGAGGCGTGGGTCACCCCTCCACTTT. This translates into CASSQGAGRRRGSPLHF.